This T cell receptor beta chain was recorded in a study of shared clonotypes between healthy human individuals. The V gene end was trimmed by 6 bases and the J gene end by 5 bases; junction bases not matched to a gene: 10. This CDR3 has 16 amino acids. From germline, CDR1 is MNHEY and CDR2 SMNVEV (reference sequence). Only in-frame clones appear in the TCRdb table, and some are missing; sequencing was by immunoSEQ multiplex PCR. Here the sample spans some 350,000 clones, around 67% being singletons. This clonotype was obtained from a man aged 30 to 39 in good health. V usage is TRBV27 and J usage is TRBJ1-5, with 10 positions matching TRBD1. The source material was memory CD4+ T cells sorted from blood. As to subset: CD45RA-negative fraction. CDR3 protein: CASRDSDRGLYQPQHF. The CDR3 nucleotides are TGTGCCAGCAGAGATAGCGACAGGGGGCTTTATCAGCCCCAGCATTTT.